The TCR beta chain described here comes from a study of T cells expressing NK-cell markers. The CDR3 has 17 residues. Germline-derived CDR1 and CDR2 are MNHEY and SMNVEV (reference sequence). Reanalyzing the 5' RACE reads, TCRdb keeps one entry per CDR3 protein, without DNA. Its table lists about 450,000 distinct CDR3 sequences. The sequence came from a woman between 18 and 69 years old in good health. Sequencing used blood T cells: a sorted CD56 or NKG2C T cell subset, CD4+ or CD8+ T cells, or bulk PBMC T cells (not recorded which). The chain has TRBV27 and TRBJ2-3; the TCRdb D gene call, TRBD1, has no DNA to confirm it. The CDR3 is CASSLSSWGRRTDTQYF.